These 20 T cell receptor beta chains were all obtained from the same sample, sequenced in a study of OX40 agonist ivuxolimab in advanced cancers. Profiled with immunoSEQ multiplex PCR; TCRdb holds only in-frame clones, not every one. Among about 130,000 clones listed, about nine tenths were seen once. This sample comprised CD4+ or CD8+ T cells sorted from blood, obtained in a trial of the OX40 agonist ivuxolimab. The receptor set was obtained from an adult with an advanced solid tumor such as melanoma, head and neck, liver or kidney cancer.

The chain combines TRBV5-4 with TRBJ2-3; no reliable D call. This CDR3 is built from 14 residues. V lost 4 bases, J lost 3 bases, and 12 bases lay in between. CDR1 and CDR2 (germline): SGHNT, YYREEE (reference sequence). DNA for the CDR3: TGTGCCAGCAGCCAAAGGACCGAAACAGATACGCAGTATTTT. Protein product: CASSQRTETDTQYF.

Comment on this clone: This same CDR3 is encoded by further DNA sequences in the sample. The chain is built from TRBV29-1 and TRBJ1-1; 10 bases align to TRBD1. The junction had 2 bases not matched to a gene; V was cut back by 6 bases and J by 4 bases. Germline lookup yields CDR1 SQVTM and CDR2 ANQGSEA. CDR3 length: 12 residues. CDR3 DNA sequence: TGCAGCGTGGGACAGGGGACCACTGAAGCTTTCTTT. Translation: CSVGQGTTEAFF.

V gene TRBV28 combines with J gene TRBJ2-4, with D maybe TRBD2 (5 bases). CDR3 length equals 14 residues. Trimming stripped 7 bases from V and 3 bases from J, with 13 bases between. CDR1 is MDHEN, CDR2 SYDVKM, per germline. This chain's CDR3 is CASKERDYKNIQYF. DNA of the CDR3: TGTGCCAGCAAAGAGAGGGATTACAAAAACATTCAGTACTTC.

The CDR3 region is CASSLGGDFGWYQPQHF. The CDR3 nucleotides read TGTGCCAGCAGTTTAGGGGGGGACTTTGGTTGGTATCAGCCCCAGCATTTT. This chain connects TRBV28 to TRBJ1-5; possible D gene TRBD1, 5 bases. Looked up from germline, CDR1 is MDHEN and CDR2 is SYDVKM. Trimming took 2 bases from V and 5 from J, leaving 19 bases between them. This CDR3 has 17 residues. The full variable domain, with the rest looked up from reference TRBV28 and TRBJ1-5, is DVKVTQSSRYLVKRTGEKVFLECVQDMDHENMFWYRQDPGLGLRLIYFSYDVKMKEKGDIPEGYSVSREKKERFSLILESASTNQTSMYLCASSLGGDFGWYQPQHFGDGTRLSIL.

V usage is TRBV28 and J usage is TRBJ1-4, with D unresolved. The germline CDR1 and CDR2 sequences are MDHEN and SYDVKM. CDR3 length: 12 residues. V lost 5 bases to trimming and J lost 0 bases, with 1 base between them. This chain's CDR3 is CASSATNEKLFF. CDR3 nucleotides: TGTGCCAGCAGTGCAACTAATGAAAAACTGTTTTTT.

V gene TRBV10-3 combines with J gene TRBJ2-7; 7 nucleotides agree with TRBD1. The CDR3 spans 18 residues. Germline V gives CDR1 ENHRY, CDR2 SYGVKD. J lost 7 bases, V lost 2 bases, and 20 bases had no gene match. The CDR3 sequence is CAISEGGTGTAFNFEQYF. CDR3 coding DNA: TGTGCCATCAGTGAGGGGGGTACCGGGACAGCCTTCAATTTTGAGCAGTACTTC.

The chain combines TRBV4-2 with TRBJ2-3; 7 bases align to TRBD2. The CDR3 has 17 amino acids. V was pared by 0 bases and J by 2 bases, with 8 bases of the junction left unmatched. In germline, CDR1 is LGHNA, CDR2 YNFKEQ. This CDR3 reads CASSQDSGGEATDTQYF. The CDR3 DNA is TGTGCCAGCAGCCAAGATAGTGGGGGGGAGGCCACAGATACGCAGTATTTT.

The chain joins TRBV10-3 to TRBJ1-1, with D perhaps matching TRBD1 (5 bases). This CDR3 comprises 13 residues. The germline V gene has CDR1 ENHRY and CDR2 SYGVKD. V was cut by 3 bases and J by 9 bases, with 14 bases left in between. CDR3: CAISEPRGPKAFF. For the CDR3, the DNA is TGTGCCATCAGTGAACCTCGGGGCCCCAAAGCTTTCTTT.

V is TRBV19 and J is TRBJ1-2; 9 nucleotides agree with TRBD1. The CDR3 extends over 14 amino acids. V was pared by 10 bases and J by 0 bases, with 6 bases of the junction left unmatched. Germline V lookup: CDR1 LNHDA, CDR2 SQIVND (reference sequence). CDR3 loop: CATTRTGANYGYTF. The CDR3 coding sequence is TGTGCCACTACTAGGACAGGGGCTAACTATGGCTACACCTTC.

This chain connects TRBV13 to TRBJ2-2, with TRBD2 matching 11 bases. Germline V gene lookup returns CDR1 PRHDT and CDR2 FYEKMQ (reference sequence). With 4 bases clipped from V and 5 bases from J, the junction kept 9 bases outside the gene matches. The CDR3 loop spans 17 amino acids. The CDR3 protein is CASSSLTSGDSTGELFF. The CDR3 nucleotides are TGTGCCAGCAGCTCTCTGACTAGCGGGGATTCAACCGGGGAGCTGTTTTTT.

The chain employs TRBV19 and TRBJ2-7; D uncertain. The germline V and J ends were trimmed by 6 bases and 0 bases, with 15 bases remaining between them. CDR1 is LNHDA and CDR2 is SQIVND in the germline V gene (reference sequence). The CDR3 totals 15 residues. This chain's CDR3 is CASSISHPDSYEQYF. For the CDR3, the DNA is TGTGCCAGTAGCATCTCCCACCCGGACTCCTACGAGCAGTACTTC.

The rearrangement uses TRBV11-2 and TRBJ2-7; D unresolved. V lost 1 base and J lost 2, with 6 bases in between. The germline CDR1 and CDR2 sequences are SGHAT and FQNNGV. CDR3 length equals 13 residues. In DNA form, the CDR3 reads TGTGCCAGCAGCTTAGGACTCACCTACGAGCAGTACTTC. This codes for CASSLGLTYEQYF.

In nucleotides, the CDR3 is TGTGCCAGCAGTGAAGTGACAGCTAACTATGGCTACACCTTC. Amino acid sequence: CASSEVTANYGYTF. The chain combines TRBV2 with TRBJ1-2; tentatively, D is TRBD1 (5 bases). Germline loops: CDR1 SNHLY, CDR2 FYNNEI. The germline V and J ends were trimmed by 1 base and 0 bases, with 6 bases remaining between them. This CDR3 spans 14 amino acids.

A few counts support this clone. V and J are TRBV7-3 and TRBJ2-7; D is possibly TRBD2 (5 bases). The germline V and J ends were trimmed by 5 bases and 7 bases, with 15 bases remaining between them. The CDR3 spans 13 residues. Germline V gene lookup returns CDR1 SGHTA and CDR2 FQGTGA. The CDR3 here is CASSRQVGVEQYF. The CDR3 nucleotides are TGTGCCAGCAGCCGCCAAGTCGGGGTTGAGCAGTACTTC.

The V call is TRBV20-1, the J call TRBJ1-2; no reliable D call. The length of the CDR3 is 11 residues. Germline V gives CDR1 DFQATT, CDR2 SNEGSKA (reference sequence). Trimming removed 7 bases at V and 0 bases at J, with 6 bases between. The CDR3 protein is CSDRANYGYTF. CDR3 DNA sequence: TGCAGTGACAGAGCTAACTATGGCTACACCTTC.

The V and J genes are TRBV7-9 and TRBJ2-5; no firm D call. Trimming stripped 0 bases from V and 5 bases from J, with 10 bases between. The CDR3 sequence is 14 residues long. Germline V gene lookup returns CDR1 SEHNR and CDR2 FQNEAQ (reference sequence). CDR3 sequence: CASSLAPPRETQYF. The CDR3 coding sequence is TGTGCCAGCAGCTTAGCCCCTCCCAGGGAGACCCAGTACTTC.

The genes are TRBV5-1 and TRBJ1-4; D remains ambiguous. This CDR3 region has 15 residues. Germline values: CDR1 SGHRS, CDR2 YFSETQ. V gave up 0 bases and J gave up 7 bases, with 13 bases separating them. In nucleotides, the CDR3 is TGCGCCAGCAGCTTGGGAGGAAGGCGTGGTGAAAAACTGTTTTTT. Encoded protein: CASSLGGRRGEKLFF.

The CDR3 sequence: CATRDSAYEQYF. The CDR3 DNA follows: TGTGCCACCCGGGACAGCGCCTACGAGCAGTACTTC. The chain couples TRBV28 to TRBJ2-7; 7 bases map to TRBD1. V lost 10 bases to trimming and J lost 2 bases; unmatched junction nucleotides: 5. The CDR3 is 12 amino acids. The V gene's germline CDR1 is MDHEN and CDR2 SYDVKM.

The chain couples TRBV19 to TRBJ1-1; D is possibly TRBD1 (5 bases). The length of the CDR3 is 13 residues. Trimming cost V 3 bases and J 5 bases, with 10 bases left between them. Germline CDR1 reads LNHDA; CDR2 reads SQIVND (reference sequence). CDR3 sequence (DNA): TGTGCCAGTAGTATGGGGCCTAGGACTGAAGCTTTCTTT. Its translation: CASSMGPRTEAFF.

This chain connects TRBV6-6 to TRBJ2-5, with 9 bases matching TRBD1. CDR3 length: 15 residues. Germline CDR1 and CDR2: MNHNY and SVGAGI (reference sequence). V was pared by 6 bases and J by 3 bases, with 8 bases of the junction left unmatched. The CDR3 sequence is CASRPPGQGKETQYF. In DNA form, the CDR3 reads TGTGCCAGCAGACCACCGGGACAGGGAAAAGAGACCCAGTACTTC.